The 21 T cell receptor beta chains listed next were all sequenced from one sample in a study of cytomegalovirus exposure and HLA in healthy donors. PCR involved 60 Vbeta and 13 Jbeta primers. Libraries were prepared by immunoSEQ multiplex PCR; TCRdb keeps only in-frame clonotypes and omits some of them. The table shows about 280,000 clones, with 80% to 90% occurring only once. Input material: PBMCs. These TCRs come from a woman aged 18 to 35 in good health and CMV-seronegative.

This chain joins TRBV25-1 and TRBJ1-2; D is unresolved. V was pared by 4 bases and J by 2 bases, with 8 bases between. The CDR3 length is 13 residues. Germline V gene lookup returns CDR1 MGHDK and CDR2 SYGVNS. The CDR3 reads CASSAGMNYGYTF. CDR3 DNA sequence: TGTGCCAGCAGTGCCGGGATGAACTATGGCTACACCTTC.

The V call is TRBV19, the J call TRBJ2-1, with D possibly TRBD1 on 6 matching bases. The CDR3 covers 15 residues. CDR1 is LNHDA, CDR2 SQIVND, per germline (reference sequence). The V end was cut by 3 bases, the J end by 2 bases, with 11 bases between. The CDR3 region has the DNA TGTGCCAGTAGTATTTTCGGGGACACCTACAATGAGCAGTTCTTC. It codes for CASSIFGDTYNEQFF.

Many counts were recorded for this clone. The rearrangement joins TRBV5-4 to TRBJ1-3; D is ambiguous. This CDR3 region has 15 residues. Germline V gene sequence: CDR1 SGHNT, CDR2 YYREEE (reference sequence). The V end was cut by 0 bases, the J end by 0 bases, with 7 bases between. The CDR3 protein is CASSLGQSSGNTIYF. The CDR3 DNA reads TGTGCCAGCAGCTTGGGTCAGTCCTCTGGAAACACCATATATTTT.

The chain recombines TRBV20-1 with TRBJ1-1, with unresolved D. Looked up from germline, CDR1 is DFQATT and CDR2 is SNEGSKA (reference sequence). The CDR3 is 11 amino acids. V lost 7 bases and J lost 1, with 7 bases in between. CDR3 region: CSVRGNTEAFF. The CDR3 DNA reads as TGCAGTGTACGGGGGAACACTGAAGCTTTCTTT.

The chain uses TRBV7-2 and TRBJ2-3, with a tentative D call TRBD2 (6 bases). The germline V gene has CDR1 SGHTA and CDR2 FQGNSA. V shed 2 bases and J shed 4 bases, with 10 bases lying between them. The CDR3 consists of 14 residues. This CDR3 reads CASSLLAFSDTQYF. The CDR3 DNA is TGTGCCAGCAGCTTACTAGCGTTCTCAGATACGCAGTATTTT.

The chain recombines TRBV7-8 with TRBJ2-5; 9 bases map to TRBD2. With the DNA end fitting TRBJ2-7 better, the J assignment may be wrong. CDR1 is SGHVS and CDR2 is FQNEAQ in the germline V gene. The CDR3 has 17 residues. CDR3 in DNA: TGTGCCAGCAGCTTAGTAAATATGGCGGGGGGGCCCAACGAGCAGTACTTC. Translating gives CASSLVNMAGGPNEQYF.

The rearrangement links TRBV29-1 to TRBJ1-3, with D perhaps matching TRBD1 (5 bases). The CDR3 spans 14 residues. V was shortened by 4 bases and J by 0 bases, with 10 bases between the two germline ends. Looked up from germline, CDR1 is SQVTM and CDR2 is ANQGSEA. CDR3 bases: TGCAGCGTTGCGGGACTTAACTCTGGAAACACCATATATTTT. It codes for CSVAGLNSGNTIYF.

This clone has a handful of counts. The V call is TRBV6-6, the J call TRBJ2-1; 11 bases fit TRBD2. V lost 6 bases to trimming and J lost 3 bases; unmatched junction nucleotides: 4. The CDR3 runs to 15 residues. CDR1 and CDR2 from the germline V gene are MNHNY and SVGAGI (reference sequence). This CDR3 reads CASSKLAGDYNEQFF. CDR3 DNA sequence: TGTGCCAGCAGCAAACTAGCGGGGGACTACAATGAGCAGTTCTTC.

J is TRBJ1-5 and V is TRBV2; 7 bases line up with TRBD1. Per germline, CDR1 SNHLY and CDR2 FYNNEI. The CDR3 covers 13 residues. Trimming removed 3 bases from V and 7 bases from J; junction bases left unmatched: 3. This CDR3 is CASSEYRGQPQHF. The CDR3 DNA follows: TGTGCCAGCAGTGAGTACAGGGGACAGCCCCAGCATTTT.

The chain combines TRBV5-8 with TRBJ1-5; TRBD1 is a possible D gene (5 bases). V was shortened by 3 bases and J by 3 bases, with 10 bases between the two germline ends. In germline, CDR1 is SGHTS, CDR2 YDEGEE. This CDR3 comprises 14 residues. DNA for the CDR3: TGTGCCAGCAGCTGGAGGGGACTCAATCAGCCCCAGCATTTT. Its translation: CASSWRGLNQPQHF.

The rearrangement joins TRBV4-2 to TRBJ2-3; 7 nucleotides align to TRBD2. J was trimmed by 2 bases and V by 1 base; bases with no gene match: 9. The CDR3 extends over 17 amino acids. CDR1 and CDR2 from the germline V gene are LGHNA and YNFKEQ. This chain's CDR3 is CASSQAVSGPYTDTQYF. Here the CDR3 DNA reads TGTGCCAGCAGCCAAGCGGTTAGCGGGCCCTACACAGATACGCAGTATTTT.

Of note for this clone: Other DNA sequences in the same sample also yield this CDR3. J is TRBJ2-3 and V is TRBV9; TRBD2 might be the D (5 bases). V was cut by 3 bases and J by 6 bases, with 11 bases left in between. The CDR3 consists of 13 residues. Per germline, CDR1 SGDLS and CDR2 YYNGEE. The CDR3 bases are TGTGCCAGCAGCGGGACTCGCTTGGATACGCAGTATTTT. Encoded protein: CASSGTRLDTQYF.

V usage is TRBV4-1 and J usage is TRBJ1-1, with D hard to call. Per germline, CDR1 MGHRA and CDR2 YSYEKL. This CDR3 region has 16 residues. V lost 1 base and J 4 bases, leaving 16 bases between the germline ends. Here the CDR3 DNA reads TGCGCCAGCAGCCAAGGACTGGGGAGGGTGGGCACTGAAGCTTTCTTT. Its translation is CASSQGLGRVGTEAFF.

This sequence joins TRBV29-1 and TRBJ1-1; no definite D call. The V end lost 8 bases, the J end lost 7 bases, and 14 bases lay between the germline ends. In germline, CDR1 is SQVTM, CDR2 ANQGSEA. The CDR3 sequence is 11 residues long. Here the CDR3 reads CSTNSHGEAFF. Here the CDR3 DNA reads TGCAGCACTAATTCCCACGGTGAAGCTTTCTTT.

V gene TRBV18 combines with J gene TRBJ1-2, with TRBD1 matching over 8 bases. The CDR3 runs to 14 residues. J gave up 5 bases and V 3 bases, and 5 bases lay outside the gene matches. The germline CDR1 and CDR2 sequences are KGHSH and LQKENI. CDR3 sequence: CASSPTGEGYGYTF. The DNA for the CDR3 is TGTGCCAGCTCACCGACAGGGGAGGGATATGGCTACACCTTC.

This chain joins TRBV27 and TRBJ2-7, with 7 positions matching TRBD2. Losses at the gene ends were 3 bases for V and 2 bases for J; bases not matched to a gene: 7. The germline CDR1 and CDR2 sequences are MNHEY and SMNVEV (reference sequence). The CDR3 consists of 15 residues. CDR3: CASSLTGGSAYEQYF. CDR3 DNA sequence: TGTGCCAGCAGTTTGACGGGAGGATCGGCCTACGAGCAGTACTTC.

The chain is built from TRBV9 and TRBJ1-1, with D uncertain. Germline CDR1 reads SGDLS; CDR2 reads YYNGEE. There are 14 residues in the CDR3. Trimming left V 0 bases short and J 5 bases short, with 11 bases between. The DNA for the CDR3 is TGTGCCAGCAGCGTAGAGGCTACGGGAACTGAAGCTTTCTTT. Translation: CASSVEATGTEAFF.

This chain uses TRBV11-2 with TRBJ1-1; D might be TRBD1 (5 bases). This CDR3 has 14 residues. Deletions cut 3 bases from V and 3 bases from J, with 11 bases between. The germline V gene encodes CDR1 SGHAT and CDR2 FQNNGV. CDR3 sequence: CASSFTGRDTEAFF. In DNA form, the CDR3 reads TGTGCCAGCAGCTTTACAGGACGTGACACTGAAGCTTTCTTT.

The V call is TRBV19, the J call TRBJ1-5, with D possibly matching TRBD1 (5 bases). The CDR3 spans 17 residues. Germline assignment: CDR1 LNHDA and CDR2 SQIVND (reference sequence). Trimming left V 5 bases short and J 4 bases short, with 21 bases between. The CDR3 DNA reads TGTGCCAGTAGTCCTTGGGGAGGGGCGACCCTTAATCAGCCCCAGCATTTT. It is translated as CASSPWGGATLNQPQHF. Combining the CDR3 with reference TRBV19 and TRBJ1-5 gives the whole variable domain DGGITQSPKYLFRKEGQNVTLSCEQNLNHDAMYWYRQDPGQGLRLIYYSQIVNDFQKGDIAEGYSVSREKKESFPLTVTSAQKNPTAFYLCASSPWGGATLNQPQHFGDGTRLSIL.

V and J are TRBV5-4 and TRBJ1-2; D call uncertain. Between the trimmed V and J ends, which lost 1 base and 2 bases, there was a span of 9 bases. Germline CDR1 reads SGHNT; CDR2 reads YYREEE (reference sequence). The length of the CDR3 is 14 residues. Written as DNA, the CDR3 is TGTGCCAGCAGCTTGCCAGTCGCCAACTATGGCTACACCTTC. Encoded protein: CASSLPVANYGYTF.

The V call is TRBV11-2, the J call TRBJ2-1, with D possibly matching TRBD2 (6 bases). Trimming removed 5 bases from V and 7 bases from J, with 15 bases in between. CDR1 is SGHAT, CDR2 FQNNGV, per germline. The CDR3 sequence is 14 residues long. The CDR3 coding sequence is TGTGCCAGCAGCCCTCACGGGGGAGCTAATGAGCAGTTCTTC. Encoded protein: CASSPHGGANEQFF.